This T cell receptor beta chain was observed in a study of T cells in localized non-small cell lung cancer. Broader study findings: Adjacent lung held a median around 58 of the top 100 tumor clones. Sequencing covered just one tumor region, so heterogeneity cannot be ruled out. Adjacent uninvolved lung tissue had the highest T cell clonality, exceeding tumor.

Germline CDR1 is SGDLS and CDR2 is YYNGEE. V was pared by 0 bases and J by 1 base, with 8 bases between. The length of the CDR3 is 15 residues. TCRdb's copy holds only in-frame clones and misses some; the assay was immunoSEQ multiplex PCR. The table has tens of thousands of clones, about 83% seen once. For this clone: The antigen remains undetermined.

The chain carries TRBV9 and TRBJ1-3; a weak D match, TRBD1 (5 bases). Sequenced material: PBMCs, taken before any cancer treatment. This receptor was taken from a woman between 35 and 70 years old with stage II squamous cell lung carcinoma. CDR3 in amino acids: CASSVGQGSGNTIYF. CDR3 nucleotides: TGTGCCAGCAGCGTAGGGCAGGGATCTGGAAACACCATATATTTT.